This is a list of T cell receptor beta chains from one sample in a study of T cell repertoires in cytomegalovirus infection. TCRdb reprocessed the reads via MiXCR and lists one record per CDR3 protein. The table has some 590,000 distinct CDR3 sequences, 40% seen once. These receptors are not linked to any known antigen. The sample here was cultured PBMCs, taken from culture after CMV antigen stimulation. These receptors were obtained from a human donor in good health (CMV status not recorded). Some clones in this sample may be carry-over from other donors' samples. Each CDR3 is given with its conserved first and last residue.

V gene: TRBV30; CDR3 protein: CAWSVGGTNTGELFF
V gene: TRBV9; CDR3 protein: CASSAGLAGRSSYNEQFF
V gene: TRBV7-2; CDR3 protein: CASNLAGVGETQYF
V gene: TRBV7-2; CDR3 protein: CASSLTAGGYSPLHF
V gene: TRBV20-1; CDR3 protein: CSARKQGAVETQYF
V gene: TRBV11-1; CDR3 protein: CASSLARGVRYTGELFF
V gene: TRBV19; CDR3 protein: CASNPGLGETQYF
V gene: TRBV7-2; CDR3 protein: CASSSTGNTGELFF
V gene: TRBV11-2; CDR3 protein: CASSLGSAGGTDTQYF
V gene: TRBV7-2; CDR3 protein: CASSLTRANEQFF
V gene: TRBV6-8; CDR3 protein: CASSYSRGAGAFF
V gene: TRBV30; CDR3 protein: CAWSVGAGQETQYF
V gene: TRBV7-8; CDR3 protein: CASRCRIAGWETQYF
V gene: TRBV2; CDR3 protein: CASSFRDRVDEKLFF
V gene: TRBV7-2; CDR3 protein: CASSRGQGAQEQYF
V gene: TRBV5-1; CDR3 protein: CASSLALQGSREKLFF
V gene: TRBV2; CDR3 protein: CASSQDSAGYNEQFF
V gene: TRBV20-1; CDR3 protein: CSAPMDDNQPQHF
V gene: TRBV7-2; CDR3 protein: CASSANQGVYTEAFF
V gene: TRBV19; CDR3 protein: CASSRTVRETQYF
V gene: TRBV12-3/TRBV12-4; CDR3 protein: CANSSLDRVETQYF
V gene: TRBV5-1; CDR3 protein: CASSLSPRDRGQYEQYF
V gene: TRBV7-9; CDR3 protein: CASSGMVGAGYNSPLHF
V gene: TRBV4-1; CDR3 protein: CASSPRGGGLTEAFF
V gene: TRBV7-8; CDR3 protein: CASSLSPSTLEAFF
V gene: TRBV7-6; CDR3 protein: CASSPRRGSQETQYF
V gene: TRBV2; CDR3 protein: CASRRRVAGPNTGELFF
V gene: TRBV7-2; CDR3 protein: CASSRDFGNQPQHF
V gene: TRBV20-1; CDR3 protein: CSARGGTGENEQFF
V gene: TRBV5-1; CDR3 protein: CASSLPRPGGSDTQYF
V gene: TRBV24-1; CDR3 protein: CATIGGMNTEAFF
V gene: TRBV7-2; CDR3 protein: CASSLERGAYEQYF
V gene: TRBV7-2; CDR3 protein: CASSLWDIDTQYF
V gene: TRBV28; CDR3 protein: CASSLRGWDSGNTIYF
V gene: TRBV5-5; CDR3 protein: CASSLGLANTEAFF
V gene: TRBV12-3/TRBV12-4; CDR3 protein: CASSWTGGPYTDTQYF
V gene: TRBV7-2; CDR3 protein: CASSERAGGLTQHF
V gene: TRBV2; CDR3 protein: CASSPLKAGTTDTQYF
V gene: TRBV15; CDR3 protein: CATSRDLTSSYEQYF
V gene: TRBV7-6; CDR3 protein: CASSPRLAGGNPNEQFF
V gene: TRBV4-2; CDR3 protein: CASSQATSGGPYTQYF
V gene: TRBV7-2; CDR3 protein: CASSLGIGVNYEQYF
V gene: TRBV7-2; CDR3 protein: CASSSVGTSYEQYF
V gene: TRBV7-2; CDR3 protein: CASSTQAGEYEQYF